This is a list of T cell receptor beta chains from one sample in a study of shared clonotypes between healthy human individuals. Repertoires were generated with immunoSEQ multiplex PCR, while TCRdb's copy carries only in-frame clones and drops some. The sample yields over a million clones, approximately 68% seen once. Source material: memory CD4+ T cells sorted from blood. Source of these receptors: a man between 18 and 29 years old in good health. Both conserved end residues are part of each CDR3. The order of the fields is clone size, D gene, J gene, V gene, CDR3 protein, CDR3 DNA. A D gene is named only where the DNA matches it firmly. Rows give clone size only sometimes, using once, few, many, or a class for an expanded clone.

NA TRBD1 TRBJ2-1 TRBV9 CASSVGPGTGSYSEQFF TGTGCCAGCAGCGTAGGACCCGGGACAGGGAGTTATAGTGAGCAGTTCTTC
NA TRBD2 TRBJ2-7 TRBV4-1 CASSQGPAGAYEQYF TGCGCCAGCAGCCAAGGTCCAGCGGGGGCCTACGAGCAGTACTTC
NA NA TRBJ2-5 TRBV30 CAWSVAARYQETQYF TGTGCCTGGAGTGTAGCGGCAAGGTACCAAGAGACCCAGTACTTC
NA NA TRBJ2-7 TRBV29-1 CSACRDSKGEQYF TGCAGCGCCTGCCGGGACTCCAAAGGGGAGCAGTACTTC
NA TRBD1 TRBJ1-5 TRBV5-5 CASSFGTGGVGQPQHF TGTGCCAGCAGCTTTGGTACAGGGGGCGTGGGTCAGCCCCAGCATTTT
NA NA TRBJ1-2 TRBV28 CASRSNRERSYGYTF TGTGCCAGCAGATCAAACAGGGAGCGCAGCTATGGCTACACCTTC
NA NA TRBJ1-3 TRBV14 CASSPQDLGNTIYF TGTGCCAGCAGCCCTCAGGACTTGGGAAACACCATATATTTT
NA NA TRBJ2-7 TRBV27 CASSLSGSSYEQYF TGTGCCAGCAGTTTATCCGGGAGCTCCTACGAGCAGTACTTC
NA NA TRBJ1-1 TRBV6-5 CASRQGMNTEAFF TGTGCCAGCAGGCAGGGGATGAACACTGAAGCTTTCTTT
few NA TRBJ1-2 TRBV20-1 CSARDGNGYTF TGCAGTGCTAGAGATGGGAATGGCTACACCTTC
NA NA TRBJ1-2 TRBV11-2 CASSLVSGGGIGGYTF TGTGCCAGCAGCTTAGTCTCTGGGGGCGGCATTGGTGGCTACACCTTC